Shown below are 28 T cell receptor beta chains from a single sample sequenced in a study of blood T cell repertoires in COVID-19. Some clones are missing from TCRdb's copy, which holds only in-frame ones; the method was immunoSEQ multiplex PCR. The data show some 190,000 clones, 75% to 90% seen once. What was sequenced was peripheral blood. Receptors originate from a man aged 60 to 69 with acute or convalescent COVID-19.

The rearrangement uses TRBV30 and TRBJ1-2; 11 bases align to TRBD1. V was clipped by 2 bases and J by 8 bases; unmatched bases: 4. Looked up from germline, CDR1 is GTSNPN and CDR2 is SVGIG (reference sequence). The CDR3 consists of 13 residues. The CDR3 bases are TGTGCCTGGAGTACGGACAGGGGGCAAGGCTACACCTTC. As protein: CAWSTDRGQGYTF.

The V call is TRBV5-8, the J call TRBJ1-1; D is perhaps TRBD1 (5 bases). The CDR3 extends over 14 amino acids. V was pared by 7 bases and J by 0 bases, with 13 bases between. Looked up from germline, CDR1 is SGHTS and CDR2 is YDEGEE. The CDR3 region has the DNA TGTGCCAGCGAGACACAGGTTCTGAACACTGAAGCTTTCTTT. Translated, it gives CASETQVLNTEAFF.

V usage is TRBV2 and J usage is TRBJ1-6, with 12 nucleotides matching TRBD1. Germline V CDR1 and CDR2: SNHLY, FYNNEI. This CDR3 has 15 residues. V shed 8 bases, J shed 6 bases, and the junction held 5 bases outside the gene matches. Here the CDR3 reads CASGGQGAANSPLHF. DNA for the CDR3: TGTGCCAGCGGGGGACAGGGGGCCGCTAATTCACCCCTCCACTTT.

J is TRBJ2-7 and V is TRBV6-1, with 7 bases fitting TRBD1. The junction had 2 bases not matched to a gene; V was cut back by 3 bases and J by 6 bases. Germline assignment: CDR1 MNHNS and CDR2 SASEGT. This CDR3 comprises 12 residues. DNA for the CDR3: TGTGCCAGCAGTGAGGACAGGACCGAGCAGTACTTC. Translation: CASSEDRTEQYF.

The rearrangement uses TRBV7-2 and TRBJ1-2; D uncertain. This CDR3 comprises 15 residues. Germline CDR1 reads SGHTA; CDR2 reads FQGNSA. The V end was cut by 2 bases, the J end by 0 bases, with 10 bases between. The CDR3 loop is CASSLYASANYGYTF. Here the CDR3 DNA reads TGTGCCAGCAGCTTATACGCGTCCGCTAACTATGGCTACACCTTC.

This chain joins TRBV4-1 and TRBJ1-6; D is possibly TRBD1 (6 bases). V lost 4 bases and J lost 0, with 16 bases in between. The CDR3 totals 18 residues. Germline V gives CDR1 MGHRA, CDR2 YSYEKL. The CDR3 DNA follows: TGCGCCAGCAGCCTGGGACACTTGTCCAGCTCCTATAATTCACCCCTCCACTTT. This encodes CASSLGHLSSSYNSPLHF.

The V gene is TRBV7-9, the J gene TRBJ2-7, with 8 bases identical to TRBD1. Trimming at V came to 6 bases and at J to 3 bases, leaving 4 bases not matched to a gene. There are 13 residues in the CDR3. From germline, CDR1 is SEHNR and CDR2 FQNEAQ (reference sequence). The CDR3 bases are TGTGCCAGCAGGGTTACAGGGGGCTACGAGCAGTACTTC. This gives the protein CASRVTGGYEQYF.

This clone appeared a few times. This sequence joins TRBV2 and TRBJ2-3, with TRBD1 matching over 7 bases. Germline V lookup: CDR1 SNHLY, CDR2 FYNNEI. CDR3 length equals 14 residues. With V trimmed by 6 bases and J by 0 bases, 3 bases remained unmatched. The CDR3 spells CASRGQTSTDTQYF. The CDR3 DNA is TGTGCCAGCAGGGGACAGACTAGCACAGATACGCAGTATTTT.

The genes are TRBV24-1 and TRBJ2-1; tentative D call: TRBD1 (5 bases). Germline loops: CDR1 KGHDR, CDR2 SFDVKD. Trimming pared 4 bases from V and 5 bases from J, leaving 23 bases between. This CDR3 contains 18 residues. The CDR3 protein is CATSEGRIDSRGNNEQFF. The CDR3, as DNA: TGTGCCACCAGTGAGGGCCGCATTGACAGTCGCGGTAACAATGAGCAGTTCTTC.

The chain is built from TRBV5-6 and TRBJ2-3; 10 positions match TRBD2. The V gene end was trimmed by 4 bases and the J gene end by 5 bases; junction bases not matched to a gene: 13. CDR3 length equals 17 residues. CDR1 and CDR2 (germline): SGHDT, YYEEEE. DNA of the CDR3: TGTGCCAGCAGCGTTGGGGGGCTAGCGGGAGCCCGAGATACGCAGTATTTT. It encodes CASSVGGLAGARDTQYF.

In this sample, this clone turned up once. CDR3 DNA: TGTGCCAGCAGACATGGGACAGGGGCCAATCAGCCCCAGCATTTT. Its protein is CASRHGTGANQPQHF. This chain joins TRBV5-6 and TRBJ1-5, with 10 bases that match TRBD1. Losses at the gene ends were 5 bases for V and 3 bases for J; bases not matched to a gene: 5. The germline V gene encodes CDR1 SGHDT and CDR2 YYEEEE. The CDR3 is 15 amino acids.

This clone was recorded a few times. The chain has TRBV7-6 and TRBJ2-7; D is unresolved. The ends were cut back, 1 base at V and 1 base at J, with 5 bases in the middle. The CDR3 loop spans 13 amino acids. Per germline, CDR1 SGHVS and CDR2 FNYEAQ. CDR3 in DNA: TGTGCCAGCAGCTTAGATCGGTCCTACGAGCAGTACTTC. Translation gives CASSLDRSYEQYF.

V and J are TRBV29-1 and TRBJ2-2; D is possibly TRBD1 or TRBD2 (6 bases each). Trimming pared 7 bases from V and 4 bases from J, leaving 16 bases between. The CDR3 is 14 amino acids. CDR1 is SQVTM and CDR2 is ANQGSEA in the germline V gene. CDR3 amino acids: CSGGAQGGTGELFF. The DNA of the CDR3 is TGCAGCGGGGGGGCCCAGGGTGGCACCGGGGAGCTGTTTTTT.

This chain links TRBV7-9 with TRBJ1-1; D is uncertain. This CDR3 contains 13 residues. V dropped 3 bases and J dropped 4 bases, with 9 bases sitting between them. The germline V gene has CDR1 SEHNR and CDR2 FQNEAQ (reference sequence). The CDR3 is CASSFVGSTEAFF. CDR3 in DNA: TGTGCCAGCAGCTTTGTAGGGAGCACTGAAGCTTTCTTT.

This clone was found a few times. The chain links TRBV25-1 to TRBJ1-6, with a tentative D call TRBD1 (6 bases). Deletions cut 8 bases from V and 5 bases from J, with 10 bases between. The CDR3 totals 13 residues. The germline CDR1 and CDR2 sequences are MGHDK and SYGVNS. The CDR3 is CASGGGDNSPLHF. CDR3 coding DNA: TGTGCCAGCGGCGGGGGCGATAATTCACCCCTCCACTTT. The full variable domain, completed using reference TRBV25-1 and TRBJ1-6, is EADIYQTPRYLVIGTGKKITLECSQTMGHDKMYWYQQDPGMELHLIHYSYGVNSTEKGDLSSESTVSRIRTEHFPLTLESARPSHTSQYLCASGGGDNSPLHFGNGTRLTVT.

The chain is built from TRBV5-1 and TRBJ1-6, with D perhaps TRBD1 (5 bases). Deletions cut 4 bases from V and 8 bases from J, with 16 bases between. Germline CDR1 reads SGHRS; CDR2 reads YFSETQ. The CDR3 sequence is 15 residues long. The CDR3 is CASSAGRSDYSPLHF. The CDR3 coding sequence is TGCGCCAGCAGCGCGGGACGGAGCGATTATTCACCCCTCCACTTT.

The gene calls are TRBV3-1 (or the pseudogene TRBV3-2) and TRBJ2-2, with TRBD2 matching over 7 bases. The CDR3 sequence is 17 residues long. The germline V gene encodes CDR1 LGHDT and CDR2 YNNKEL (reference sequence). V lost 0 bases to trimming and J lost 6 bases; unmatched junction nucleotides: 10. The CDR3 sequence: CASSQDRREGQPGELFF. CDR3 nucleotide sequence: TGTGCCAGCAGCCAAGATAGGAGGGAGGGCCAGCCCGGGGAGCTGTTTTTT.

This chain links TRBV6-2 or TRBV6-3 with TRBJ1-1, with D possibly TRBD1 on 5 matching bases. Germline V gene lookup returns CDR1 MNHEY and CDR2 SVGEGT. With 5 bases removed from V and 1 base from J, the gap between germline ends came to 14 bases. There are 15 residues in the CDR3. The DNA for the CDR3 is TGTGCCAGCAGTCCAGGGCCAGGATGGAACACTGAAGCTTTCTTT. It yields the protein CASSPGPGWNTEAFF.

This chain connects TRBV29-1 to TRBJ1-1; D is undetermined. CDR3 length: 11 amino acids. CDR1 SQVTM and CDR2 ANQGSEA come from the germline V gene. This chain's CDR3 is CGGRQNTEAFF. CDR3 DNA sequence: TGCGGAGGAAGGCAGAACACTGAAGCTTTCTTT.

The table lists this clone with a few counts. This chain links TRBV2 with TRBJ1-2, with D maybe TRBD1 (5 bases). Germline values: CDR1 SNHLY, CDR2 FYNNEI. Trimming removed 8 bases at V and 1 base at J, with 11 bases between. The CDR3 contains 13 residues. The CDR3 loop reads CASQGVGNYGYTF. CDR3 DNA sequence: TGTGCCAGCCAAGGGGTTGGTAACTATGGCTACACCTTC.

The chain has TRBV30 and TRBJ2-1; a possible D gene is TRBD1 (6 bases). Germline CDR1 is GTSNPN and CDR2 is SVGIG (reference sequence). V lost 3 bases and J lost 0, with 9 bases in between. CDR3 length equals 14 residues. The CDR3 coding sequence is TGTGCCTGGAGAGGGGGTAGCTCCTACAATGAGCAGTTCTTC. It translates to CAWRGGSSYNEQFF.

The gene calls are TRBV10-3 and TRBJ2-6, with D possibly being TRBD1 (6 bases). The CDR3 length is 14 residues. Germline V lookup: CDR1 ENHRY, CDR2 SYGVKD. The V gene lost 8 bases and the J gene lost 0 bases, with 8 bases spanning the gap. The CDR3 protein is CAIRQVSGANVLTF. The DNA of the CDR3 is TGTGCCATCCGACAGGTCTCTGGGGCCAACGTCCTGACTTTC.

This CDR3 reads CASSPLTSGTYNEQFF. CDR3 DNA: TGTGCCAGCAGCCCCCTCACTAGCGGGACATACAATGAGCAGTTCTTC. V usage is TRBV7-2 and J usage is TRBJ2-1, with 10 bases matching TRBD2. Per the germline V gene, CDR1 is SGHTA and CDR2 is FQGNSA. This CDR3 is built from 16 residues. With 5 bases clipped from V and 4 bases from J, the junction kept 8 bases outside the gene matches.

The chain carries TRBV27 and TRBJ2-2; 8 bases agree with TRBD2. The CDR3 loop spans 14 amino acids. Germline-derived CDR1 and CDR2 are MNHEY and SMNVEV (reference sequence). V gave up 3 bases and J gave up 4 bases; unmatched junction bases: 1. DNA for the CDR3: TGTGCCAGCAGTTTTGCGGGGGGCACCGGGGAGCTGTTTTTT. As protein: CASSFAGGTGELFF.

The chain recombines TRBV6-1 with TRBJ1-5; D is perhaps TRBD1 (6 bases). V was pared by 2 bases and J by 0 bases, with 11 bases between. The CDR3 spans 16 residues. The germline CDR1 and CDR2 sequences are MNHNS and SASEGT. The CDR3 nucleotides are TGTGCCAGCAGTGAATATCAGGGGTATAGCAATCAGCCCCAGCATTTT. Amino acids: CASSEYQGYSNQPQHF.

V gene TRBV6-5 combines with J gene TRBJ1-2; maybe TRBD1 (6 bases). The CDR3 length is 14 residues. The germline V gene has CDR1 MNHEY and CDR2 SVGAGI. V was trimmed by 6 bases and J by 7 bases, leaving 18 bases between them. Here the CDR3 DNA reads TGTGCCAGCAGCCGATCTACAGGGTTCGGTGGCTACACCTTC. This codes for CASSRSTGFGGYTF.

The chain employs TRBV7-2 and TRBJ2-1; TRBD2 aligns across 8 bases. CDR1 and CDR2 (germline): SGHTA, FQGNSA. V dropped 3 bases and J dropped 1; count of bases not matched to a gene: 2. This CDR3 has 15 amino acids. Written as DNA, the CDR3 is TGTGCCAGCAGCTTCGGCGGGAGGTCCTACAATGAGCAGTTCTTC. Its protein is CASSFGGRSYNEQFF.

V usage is TRBV12-3 or TRBV12-4 and J usage is TRBJ2-2; no definite D call. The CDR3 length is 12 residues. V lost 6 bases and J 4 bases, leaving 6 bases between the germline ends. The CDR3 bases are TGTGCCAGCAGCCTTTTCACCGGGGAGCTGTTTTTT. This gives the protein CASSLFTGELFF.